Listed here are 32 T cell receptor beta chains from one sample, sequenced in a study of T cell repertoires in cytomegalovirus infection. MiXCR was run by TCRdb on the reads, yielding one entry per CDR3 protein. This table has some 450,000 distinct CDR3 sequences, approximately 31% appearing once. Sequenced: PBMCs. The source is a human donor in good health (CMV status not recorded). Some clones in this sample may be carry-over from other donors' samples.

This clonotype was recorded at least ten times. V is TRBV7-9 and J is TRBJ2-2; possible D gene TRBD2, 5 bases. V was trimmed by 0 bases and J by 6 bases, leaving 8 bases between them. The CDR3 extends over 14 amino acids. CDR1 and CDR2 from the germline V gene are SEHNR and FQNEAQ (reference sequence). The CDR3 reads CASSLAGISGELFF. CDR3 sequence (DNA): TGTGCCAGCAGCTTAGCCGGGATCTCCGGGGAGCTGTTTTTT.

This clonotype was found a few times. V is TRBV5-6 and J is TRBJ1-1, with unresolved D. CDR1 and CDR2 from the germline V gene are SGHDT and YYEEEE. Trimming removed 4 bases at V and 2 bases at J, with 15 bases between. This CDR3 is built from 15 residues. In DNA, the CDR3 is TGTGCCAGCAGCCTAGACGGGGAGGTAAACACTGAAGCTTTCTTT. It codes for CASSLDGEVNTEAFF.

The chain employs TRBV28 and TRBJ2-7; unclear D gene. V was pared by 4 bases and J by 3 bases, with 10 bases between. The CDR3 is 13 residues long. The germline V gene encodes CDR1 MDHEN and CDR2 SYDVKM. CDR3 loop: CASSSGLNYEQYF. CDR3 bases: TGTGCCAGCAGTTCAGGATTAAACTACGAGCAGTACTTC.

On this clonotype: A much larger clone lies one base from this, so it may be a read error. This chain connects TRBV6-2 or TRBV6-3 to TRBJ2-7; D gene uncertain. This CDR3 has 11 residues. The V end lost 7 bases, the J end lost 2 bases, and 6 bases lay between the germline ends. Germline V CDR1 and CDR2: MNHEY, SVGEGT. The CDR3 DNA reads TGTGCCAGCATCTCCGCCTACGAGCAGTACTTC. This codes for CASISAYEQYF.

This clonotype has only a few counts. This chain uses TRBV4-1 with TRBJ1-4; D not resolved. The CDR3 has 12 amino acids. Germline V CDR1 and CDR2: MGHRA, YSYEKL. The V end lost 6 bases, the J end lost 3 bases, and 5 bases lay between the germline ends. CDR3 nucleotides: TGCGCCAGCAGGGCCGCTAATGAAAAACTGTTTTTT. It encodes CASRAANEKLFF.

The J gene is TRBJ1-2, the V gene TRBV18, with D possibly matching TRBD1 (5 bases). V gave up 3 bases and J gave up 1 base, with 12 bases separating them. The germline V gene encodes CDR1 KGHSH and CDR2 LQKENI. The CDR3 runs to 15 residues. CDR3 amino acids: CASSPRDGFNYGYTF. The CDR3 coding sequence is TGTGCCAGCTCACCTAGGGACGGATTTAACTATGGCTACACCTTC.

This clonotype turned up a few times. The chain employs TRBV12-3 or TRBV12-4 and TRBJ1-4; D call uncertain. The CDR3 contains 16 residues. Trimming removed 5 bases from V and 1 base from J, with 14 bases in between. The CDR3 nucleotides are TGTGCCAGCAGTCCCAATTGGGTGGGAACTAATGAAAAACTGTTTTTT. Translated, it gives CASSPNWVGTNEKLFF.

This clonotype was counted only a few times. The chain has TRBV7-6 and TRBJ2-2; possible D gene TRBD2, 5 bases. The V gene's germline CDR1 is SGHVS and CDR2 FNYEAQ. V dropped 2 bases and J dropped 3 bases, with 7 bases sitting between them. This CDR3 is built from 14 residues. The CDR3 region is CASSLWGDTGELFF. Written as DNA, the CDR3 is TGTGCCAGCAGCTTATGGGGAGACACCGGGGAGCTGTTTTTT.

This chain joins TRBV14 and TRBJ2-2, with D uncertain. V dropped 2 bases and J dropped 5 bases, with 6 bases sitting between them. The CDR3 loop spans 13 amino acids. The germline gives CDR1 SGHDN, CDR2 FVKESK. The CDR3 region has the DNA TGTGCCAGCAGCCAATGGCGAACCGGGGAGCTGTTTTTT. Protein: CASSQWRTGELFF.

J is TRBJ1-5 and V is TRBV10-3; D not certain. Germline CDR1 reads ENHRY; CDR2 reads SYGVKD. CDR3 length: 13 residues. Between the trimmed V and J ends, which lost 2 bases and 1 base, there was a span of 3 bases. Here the CDR3 reads CAISEVSNQPQHF. CDR3 DNA: TGTGCCATCAGTGAGGTGAGCAATCAGCCCCAGCATTTT.

The chain has TRBV28 and TRBJ1-4; D is perhaps TRBD1 (5 bases). CDR1 and CDR2 from the germline V gene are MDHEN and SYDVKM. This CDR3 region has 16 residues. V lost 9 bases and J 7 bases, leaving 24 bases between the germline ends. CDR3 coding DNA: TGTGCCAGTAGGGGTTTTGGAGTTTCCAATGGTGAAAAACTGTTTTTT. Protein sequence: CASRGFGVSNGEKLFF.

This chain uses TRBV7-9 with TRBJ2-3, with a tentative D call TRBD2 (6 bases). CDR1 SEHNR and CDR2 FQNEAQ come from the germline V gene (reference sequence). The CDR3 is 13 residues long. The V end was cut by 0 bases, the J end by 8 bases, with 9 bases between. CDR3 sequence (DNA): TGTGCCAGCAGCTTAGCGTGGGGGGTTACGCAGTATTTT. Protein: CASSLAWGVTQYF.

Notes on this clonotype: This may be a read error: a much more frequent sequence differs by one nucleotide. The chain couples TRBV7-2 to TRBJ1-5; D might be TRBD1 (5 bases). The CDR3 has 14 residues. Looked up from germline, CDR1 is SGHTA and CDR2 is FQGNSA. Trimming cost V 6 bases and J 2 bases, with 11 bases left between them. The CDR3 region has the DNA TGTGCCAGCAGACCCGGGGCTGGCAATCAGCCCCAGCATTTT. It translates to CASRPGAGNQPQHF.

This clonotype was detected a few times. The chain recombines TRBV27 with TRBJ1-2; D is unresolved. This CDR3 comprises 17 residues. The germline gives CDR1 MNHEY, CDR2 SMNVEV (reference sequence). With 1 base removed from V and 0 bases from J, the gap between germline ends came to 15 bases. CDR3 coding DNA: TGTGCCAGCAGTTTATTGCCCCCAGAAGTAGCTAACTATGGCTACACCTTC. This gives the protein CASSLLPPEVANYGYTF.

Remarks on this clonotype: Mismatch with germline at one junction end may stem from a read error. This chain joins TRBV13 and TRBJ1-4; D perhaps matches TRBD1 (6 bases). There are 16 residues in the CDR3. Germline V gene sequence: CDR1 PRHDT, CDR2 FYEKMQ (reference sequence). The CDR3 loop reads CASSYPSGGGSEGLLF. CDR3 coding DNA: TGTGCCAGCAGCTACCCCTCGGGGGGCGGAAGTGAAGGACTGCTTTTT.

This chain links TRBV5-1 with TRBJ2-1; D might be TRBD1 (7 bases). CDR3 length equals 13 residues. Germline assignment: CDR1 SGHRS and CDR2 YFSETQ. V was cut by 3 bases and J by 6 bases, with 10 bases left in between. This chain's CDR3 is CASSSQGGNEQFF. The CDR3, as DNA: TGCGCCAGCAGCTCTCAGGGGGGCAATGAGCAGTTCTTC.

This clonotype has at least ten counts. The V gene is TRBV7-6, the J gene TRBJ1-1, with 8 nucleotides matching TRBD1. The V gene's germline CDR1 is SGHVS and CDR2 FNYEAQ. This CDR3 comprises 15 residues. V lost 5 bases and J lost 0; bases outside the gene matches: 5. CDR3: CASSPRTGLNTEAFF. The CDR3 DNA follows: TGTGCCAGCAGCCCCCGGACAGGGCTGAACACTGAAGCTTTCTTT.

The rearrangement uses TRBV20-1 and TRBJ1-6; 11 nucleotides line up with TRBD1. Germline trimming cut 6 bases from V and 6 bases from J; bases unmatched to any gene: 16. CDR3 length: 18 residues. The germline V gene has CDR1 DFQATT and CDR2 SNEGSKA (reference sequence). The CDR3 is CSATRTGGRIGGNSPLHF. CDR3 bases: TGCAGTGCCACCAGGACAGGGGGCCGAATAGGTGGTAATTCACCCCTCCACTTT.

This clonotype showed up just a few times. The V gene is TRBV5-1, the J gene TRBJ1-1; weak D call: TRBD1 (5 bases). V was trimmed by 0 bases and J by 4 bases, leaving 19 bases between them. The CDR3 spans 17 residues. Per germline, CDR1 SGHRS and CDR2 YFSETQ. The CDR3, as DNA: TGCGCCAGCAGCTTGGAAGTCATGGGGCGCAAACCCACTGAAGCTTTCTTT. It is translated as CASSLEVMGRKPTEAFF.

This clonotype showed up just once. The chain joins TRBV14 to TRBJ1-1; D remains ambiguous. CDR1 and CDR2 from the germline V gene are SGHDN and FVKESK. V lost 4 bases, J lost 2 bases, and 11 bases lay in between. This CDR3 is built from 14 residues. The CDR3 region is CASSRKLRNTEAFF. The CDR3 bases are TGTGCCAGCAGCCGCAAACTGAGAAACACTGAAGCTTTCTTT.

Remarks on this clonotype: Here the CDR3 omits its conserved ending phenylalanine or tryptophan, so a read error is the likely source. The DNA of the CDR3 is TGTGCCAGCAGTTTATATGTTGTCACAGGGATAAACGCCTACGAGCAGTACTTA. Translation gives CASSLYVVTGINAYEQYL. The rearrangement uses TRBV28 and TRBJ2-7; D is perhaps TRBD1 (6 bases). CDR1 MDHEN and CDR2 SYDVKM come from the germline V gene. The CDR3 sequence is 18 residues long. The V end was cut by 1 base, the J end by 2 bases, with 21 bases between.

J is TRBJ1-5 and V is TRBV6-1; unclear D gene. V lost 7 bases and J 0 bases, leaving 13 bases between the germline ends. Germline V lookup: CDR1 MNHNS, CDR2 SASEGT. The CDR3 spans 15 residues. The CDR3, as DNA: TGTGCCAGCAACCCCACACGGATTAGCAATCAGCCCCAGCATTTT. Its protein is CASNPTRISNQPQHF.

This clonotype has more than one count but fewer than ten. The chain recombines TRBV5-6 with TRBJ1-5; TRBD1 aligns across 7 bases. The CDR3 spans 16 residues. V gave up 0 bases and J gave up 2 bases; unmatched junction bases: 5. Germline V gene data show CDR1 as SGHDT and CDR2 as YYEEEE. This chain's CDR3 is CASSLGYRGGNQPQHF. The CDR3 DNA reads TGTGCCAGCAGCTTGGGGTACAGGGGTGGCAATCAGCCCCAGCATTTT.

The chain uses TRBV6-6 and TRBJ2-1; the match to TRBD2 covers 10 bases. The junction had 11 bases not matched to a gene; V was cut back by 5 bases and J by 7 bases. The CDR3 is 16 residues long. Germline values: CDR1 MNHNY, CDR2 SVGAGI (reference sequence). For the CDR3, the DNA is TGTGCCAGCAGTGAGGGAGCGGGGGGGTTATCGAATGAGCAGTTCTTC. It specifies CASSEGAGGLSNEQFF.

The table lists this clonotype with a few counts. The chain recombines TRBV6-1 with TRBJ1-2; the D is unclear. V dropped 5 bases and J dropped 2 bases, with 9 bases sitting between them. The CDR3 is made up of 13 amino acids. CDR1 is MNHNS, CDR2 SASEGT, per germline. The CDR3 DNA is TGTGCCAGCAGTTATGCCGGCAACTATGGCTACACCTTC. Translating it yields CASSYAGNYGYTF.

The chain links TRBV5-5 to TRBJ1-1, with D possibly TRBD1 on 6 matching bases. The V end lost 3 bases, the J end lost 1 base, and 13 bases lay between the germline ends. The CDR3 is made up of 15 amino acids. Germline V lookup: CDR1 SGHKS, CDR2 YYEKEE (reference sequence). Here the CDR3 DNA reads TGTGCCAGCAGCTACAACAGGGTCACGAACACTGAAGCTTTCTTT. Translation gives CASSYNRVTNTEAFF.

This clonotype was detected only a few times. The chain recombines TRBV12-3 or TRBV12-4 with TRBJ2-3; TRBD1 matches at 7 bases. J was trimmed by 0 bases and V by 2 bases; bases with no gene match: 11. The CDR3 is 18 amino acids. The CDR3 DNA follows: TGTGCCAGCAGTTTAAGAGTCGGGACAGTAACGAGCACAGATACGCAGTATTTT. The encoded protein is CASSLRVGTVTSTDTQYF.

This chain joins TRBV28 and TRBJ1-4; 7 bases fit TRBD1. CDR3 length: 15 residues. The germline V gene has CDR1 MDHEN and CDR2 SYDVKM. The junction had 12 bases not matched to a gene; V was cut back by 7 bases and J by 7 bases. The CDR3 spells CASTHSGQVGEKLFF. As DNA, the CDR3 is TGTGCCAGCACCCACTCCGGACAGGTCGGTGAAAAACTGTTTTTT.

The V gene is TRBV20-1, the J gene TRBJ2-1; either TRBD1 or TRBD2 may fit D (6 bases each). Trimming removed 2 bases at V and 2 bases at J, with 16 bases between. This CDR3 is 16 amino acids long. Looked up from germline, CDR1 is DFQATT and CDR2 is SNEGSKA (reference sequence). CDR3 amino acids: CSARSVGGVTYNEQFF. CDR3 nucleotide sequence: TGCAGTGCTAGATCCGTGGGGGGCGTAACCTACAATGAGCAGTTCTTC.

In DNA, the CDR3 is TGTGCCAGCAGCAGACTAGCGGAGTACAATGAGCAGTTCTTC. As protein: CASSRLAEYNEQFF. The chain uses TRBV7-9 and TRBJ2-1, with 9 bases fitting TRBD2. The CDR3 is made up of 14 amino acids. Looked up from germline, CDR1 is SEHNR and CDR2 is FQNEAQ (reference sequence). Germline trimming cut 5 bases from V and 4 bases from J; bases unmatched to any gene: 3.

This clonotype was observed a handful of times. V gene TRBV7-9 combines with J gene TRBJ1-6; TRBD1 might be the D (6 bases). The length of the CDR3 is 17 residues. V shed 3 bases and J shed 0 bases, with 12 bases lying between them. The germline V gene encodes CDR1 SEHNR and CDR2 FQNEAQ (reference sequence). The CDR3 loop is CASSLVRGSSYNSPLHF. In nucleotides, the CDR3 is TGTGCCAGCAGCTTGGTCAGGGGAAGCTCCTATAATTCACCCCTCCACTTT.

The gene calls are TRBV11-2 and TRBJ2-1; D call uncertain. The germline V gene encodes CDR1 SGHAT and CDR2 FQNNGV. V shed 0 bases and J shed 7 bases, with 22 bases lying between them. The CDR3 runs 18 residues. CDR3 DNA: TGTGCCAGCAGCTTAGATCCCGGTAGCCTCCTGATTGGGAATGAGCAGTTCTTC. Its translation: CASSLDPGSLLIGNEQFF.